This TCR beta chain was captured by sequencing in a study of blood T cell repertoires in COVID-19. Overall study context: Material from acute and convalescent COVID-19 was sourced from the United States, Italy and Spain.

This clone has just one count. Method: immunoSEQ multiplex PCR; TCRdb's copy keeps in-frame clones and lacks some. The sample has fewer than 250,000 clones, approximately 90% seen once. This TCR was sampled from a woman younger than 45 with acute COVID-19. Sample: PBMCs or T cells enriched from blood (not recorded which).

The CDR3 nucleotides are TGTGCCAGCAGTCGATCTCTGAGACAGGGAAATGAGCAGTTCTTC. It yields the protein CASSRSLRQGNEQFF. The chain recombines TRBV6-6 with TRBJ2-1, with 7 bases matching TRBD1. CDR3 length: 15 residues. The V segment lost 5 bases and the J segment 7 bases; nucleotides outside the gene matches: 11. The germline V gene has CDR1 MNHNY and CDR2 SVGAGI (reference sequence).